A single sample is the source of the 4 T cell receptor beta chains below, sequenced in a study of T cells in Graves' hyperthyroidism and ophthalmopathy (dated by TCRdb to between 2019 and 2020). To prepare the library, multiplex PCR was applied. TCRdb names Illumina HiSeq 2000 as the instrument used. The TCR beta CDR3 regions were amplified from the RNA transcripts. The TCR CDR3 was subjected to a first round of RT-PCR using the HTBI primer set and the Qiagen OneStep RT-PCR kit. The public reads were run again by TCRdb, first through fastp at Q25 and then through MiXCR, and only productive beta chains were kept. Each entry is one CDR3 protein sequence, shown with its most common DNA and genes. Recorded for this sample are about 840,000 distinct CDR3 sequences; 38% of them occurred a single time. The ten most abundant clones make up 7.5% to 9.5% of the sample. The sample consisted of blood. Receptors originate from a man younger than 35 with Graves' hyperthyroidism.

Here the CDR3 DNA reads TGTGCCAGTAGTGATCCAAGGACAGGGGAAGAAAAACTGTTTTTT. Its protein is CASSDPRTGEEKLFF. The J gene is TRBJ1-4, the V gene TRBV19; the match to TRBD1 covers 9 bases. CDR1 LNHDA and CDR2 SQIVND come from the germline V gene (reference sequence). J lost 8 bases, V lost 5 bases, and 9 bases had no gene match. The CDR3 sequence is 15 residues long.

The V call is TRBV7-2, the J call TRBJ1-6; D uncertain. The V end was cut by 5 bases, the J end by 6 bases, with 11 bases between. Germline V CDR1 and CDR2: SGHTA, FQGNSA. This CDR3 is 14 amino acids long. The chain's CDR3 is CASSPEHRNSPLHF. CDR3 DNA sequence: TGTGCCAGCAGCCCCGAACATCGTAATTCACCCCTCCACTTT. The full variable domain, in which reference TRBV7-2 and TRBJ1-6 provide the parts outside the CDR3, is GAGVSQSPSNKVTEKGKDVELRCDPISGHTALYWYRQSLGQGLEFLIYFQGNSAPDKSGLPSDRFSAERTGGSVSTLTIQRTQQEDSAVYLCASSPEHRNSPLHFGNGTRLTVT.

A word on this clonotype: This may stem from a read error, because a much larger clone lies one nucleotide away. CDR3 sequence: CASSYAWETQYF. Written as DNA, the CDR3 is TGTGCCAGCAGTTACGCGTGGGAGACCCAGTACTTC. The chain combines TRBV6-2 or TRBV6-3 with TRBJ2-5; no reliable D call. The CDR3 extends over 12 amino acids. Germline lookup yields CDR1 MNHEY and CDR2 SVGEGT. V lost 2 bases to trimming and J lost 5 bases, with 6 bases between them.

The sample holds many counts of this clonotype. This rearrangement joins TRBV25-1 to TRBJ2-7; 8 bases align to TRBD2. Per the germline V gene, CDR1 is MGHDK and CDR2 is SYGVNS. Losses at the gene ends were 4 bases for V and 5 bases for J; bases not matched to a gene: 16. CDR3 size: 17 residues. The CDR3 reads CASSASFGGAGTDEQYF. The CDR3 nucleotides read TGTGCCAGCAGTGCTTCCTTCGGGGGGGCCGGGACGGACGAGCAGTACTTC.